This record looks at one TCR beta chain sequence and its context. Antigen unknown. The data are from a study of human T cells and chemical hapten exposure. Notes on the study in general: Counts of TCRs above 1 in 1000 frequency stayed unchanged with DPC sensitization.

It was unfractionated whole blood from which total RNA was extracted. What the library attached to individual cDNA molecules were unique molecular identifiers. Under the authors' procedure: A per-sample median of about 94,000 TCRs was observed, with counts ranging from about 23,224 to 690,600. From the 5' RACE reads, TCRdb called clonotypes with MiXCR, one entry per CDR3 protein. The V and J calls and clone size are TCRdb's, not the authors'. The data show 70,000 to 85,000 distinct CDR3 sequences, roughly 15% seen once. The CDR3 is made up of 13 amino acids. V lost 5 bases and J 1 base, leaving 8 bases between the germline ends.

The gene calls are TRBV12-3 or TRBV12-4 and TRBJ1-1; D gene ambiguous. This receptor was taken from a female donor in good health. The CDR3 DNA reads TGTGCCAGCAGTCTGGTAAAGAACACTGAAGCTTTCTTT. Amino acids: CASSLVKNTEAFF.